This T cell receptor beta chain was captured in a study of response to subunit inactivated influenza vaccine. Trimming left V 7 bases short and J 7 bases short, with 19 bases between. CDR3 length: 15 residues. Germline V gene data show CDR1 as MDHEN and CDR2 as SYDVKM. TCRdb independently ran MiXCR on the RT-PCR reads; one entry per CDR3 protein. The profile shows around 540,000 distinct CDR3 sequences, 12% of them singletons. This clonotype turned up a few times. The antigen is undetermined. Broader study findings: Authors suggested each seasonal influenza vaccination recruits few new T cells.

The chain employs TRBV28 and TRBJ1-4; a weak D match, TRBD1 (5 bases). This receptor was obtained from a man aged 45-65 years who received an inactivated influenza vaccine. The sample here was PBMCs from blood, taken on the day of vaccination. CDR3 protein: CASNLPGLDGEKLFF. The CDR3 nucleotides read TGTGCCAGCAACCTACCGGGACTAGACGGTGAAAAACTGTTTTTT.